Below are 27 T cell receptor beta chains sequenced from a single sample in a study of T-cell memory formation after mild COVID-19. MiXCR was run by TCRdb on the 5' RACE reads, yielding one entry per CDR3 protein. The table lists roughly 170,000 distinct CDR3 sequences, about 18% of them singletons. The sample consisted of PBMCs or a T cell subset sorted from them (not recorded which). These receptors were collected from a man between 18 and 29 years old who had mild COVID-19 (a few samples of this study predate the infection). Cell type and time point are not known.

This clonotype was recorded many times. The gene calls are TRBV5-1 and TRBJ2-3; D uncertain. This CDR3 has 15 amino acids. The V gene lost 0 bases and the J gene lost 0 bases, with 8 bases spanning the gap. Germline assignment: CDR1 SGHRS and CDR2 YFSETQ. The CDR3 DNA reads TGCGCCAGCAGCTTGGCCGTGGTCAGCACAGATACGCAGTATTTT. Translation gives CASSLAVVSTDTQYF.

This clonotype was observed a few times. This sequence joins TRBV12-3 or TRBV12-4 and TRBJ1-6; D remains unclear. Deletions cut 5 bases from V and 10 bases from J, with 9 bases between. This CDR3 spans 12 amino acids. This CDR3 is CASSPGESPLHF. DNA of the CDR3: TGTGCCAGCAGTCCTGGGGAGTCACCCCTCCACTTT.

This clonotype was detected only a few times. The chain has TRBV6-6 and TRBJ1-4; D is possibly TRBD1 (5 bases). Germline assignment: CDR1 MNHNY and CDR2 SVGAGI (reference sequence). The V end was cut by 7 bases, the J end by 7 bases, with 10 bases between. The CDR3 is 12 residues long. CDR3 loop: CASKGAGEKLFF. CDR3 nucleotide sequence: TGTGCCAGCAAAGGGGCCGGTGAAAAACTGTTTTTT.

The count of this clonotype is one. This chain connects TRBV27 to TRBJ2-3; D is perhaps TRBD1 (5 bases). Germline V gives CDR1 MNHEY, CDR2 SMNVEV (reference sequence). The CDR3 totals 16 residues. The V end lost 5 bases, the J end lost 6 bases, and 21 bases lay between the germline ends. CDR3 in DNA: TGTGCCAGCAGTCCCACCACCAGGGCCAGAATTGATACGCAGTATTTT. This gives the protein CASSPTTRARIDTQYF.

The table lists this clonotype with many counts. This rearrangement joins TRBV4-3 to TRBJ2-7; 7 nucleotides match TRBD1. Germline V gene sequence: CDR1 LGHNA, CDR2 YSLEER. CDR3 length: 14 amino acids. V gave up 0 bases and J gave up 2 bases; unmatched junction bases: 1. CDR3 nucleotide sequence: TGCGCCAGCAGCCAAGATAGGGGGCCCTACGAGCAGTACTTC. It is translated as CASSQDRGPYEQYF.

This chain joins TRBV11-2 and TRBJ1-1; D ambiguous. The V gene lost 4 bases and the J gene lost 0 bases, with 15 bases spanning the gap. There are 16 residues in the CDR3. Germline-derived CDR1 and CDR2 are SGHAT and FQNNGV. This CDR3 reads CASSSDGTFMNTEAFF. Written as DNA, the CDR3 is TGTGCCAGCAGCTCGGACGGAACCTTCATGAACACTGAAGCTTTCTTT.

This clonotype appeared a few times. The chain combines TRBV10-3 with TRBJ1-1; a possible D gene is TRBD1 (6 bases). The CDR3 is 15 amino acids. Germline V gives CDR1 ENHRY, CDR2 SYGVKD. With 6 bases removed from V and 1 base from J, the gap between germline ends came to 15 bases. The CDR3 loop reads CAISASGTRNTEAFF. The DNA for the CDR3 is TGTGCCATCAGCGCCAGTGGGACAAGGAACACTGAAGCTTTCTTT.

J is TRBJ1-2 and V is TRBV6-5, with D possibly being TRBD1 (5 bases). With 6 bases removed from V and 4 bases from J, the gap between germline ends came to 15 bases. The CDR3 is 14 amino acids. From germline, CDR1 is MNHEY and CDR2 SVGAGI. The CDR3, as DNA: TGTGCCAGCAGCCCGGGGGGTACCGGCTATGGCTACACCTTC. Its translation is CASSPGGTGYGYTF.

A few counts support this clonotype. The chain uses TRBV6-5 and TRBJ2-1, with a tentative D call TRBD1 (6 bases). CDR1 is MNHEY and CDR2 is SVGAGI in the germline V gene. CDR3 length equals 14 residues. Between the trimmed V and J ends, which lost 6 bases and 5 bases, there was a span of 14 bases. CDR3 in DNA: TGTGCCAGCAGAGTAGGGACACAGAACAATGAGCAGTTCTTC. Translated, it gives CASRVGTQNNEQFF.

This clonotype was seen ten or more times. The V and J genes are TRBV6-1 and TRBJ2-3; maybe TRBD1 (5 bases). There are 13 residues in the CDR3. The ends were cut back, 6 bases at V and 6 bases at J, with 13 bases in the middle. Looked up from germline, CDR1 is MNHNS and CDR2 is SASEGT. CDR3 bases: TGTGCCAGCAGGTGGGGCGCTGGGGATACGCAGTATTTT. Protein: CASRWGAGDTQYF.

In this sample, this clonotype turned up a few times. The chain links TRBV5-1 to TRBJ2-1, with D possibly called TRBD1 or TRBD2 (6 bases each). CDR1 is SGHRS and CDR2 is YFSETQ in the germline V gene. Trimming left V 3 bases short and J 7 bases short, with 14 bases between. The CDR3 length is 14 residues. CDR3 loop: CASSWLTGRNEQFF. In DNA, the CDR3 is TGCGCCAGCAGCTGGCTAACAGGGAGGAATGAGCAGTTCTTC.

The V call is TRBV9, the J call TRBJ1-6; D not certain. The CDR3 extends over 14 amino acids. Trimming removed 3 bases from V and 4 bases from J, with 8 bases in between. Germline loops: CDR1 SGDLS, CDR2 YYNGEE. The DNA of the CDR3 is TGTGCCAGCAGCGAGCAACCTTATAATTCACCCCTCCACTTT. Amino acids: CASSEQPYNSPLHF.

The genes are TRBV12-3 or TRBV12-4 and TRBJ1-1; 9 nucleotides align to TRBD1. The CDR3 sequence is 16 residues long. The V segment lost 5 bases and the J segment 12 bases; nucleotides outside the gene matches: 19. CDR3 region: CASSPRTGTGSYLPFF. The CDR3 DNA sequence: TGTGCCAGCAGTCCTCGAACAGGGACAGGGAGTTATCTTCCTTTCTTT.

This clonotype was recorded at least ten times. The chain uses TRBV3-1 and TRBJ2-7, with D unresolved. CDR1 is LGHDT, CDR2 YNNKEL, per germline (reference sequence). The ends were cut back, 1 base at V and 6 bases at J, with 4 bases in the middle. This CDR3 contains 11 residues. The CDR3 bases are TGTGCCAGCAGCCAAGGTGGCGAGCAGTACTTC. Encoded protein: CASSQGGEQYF.

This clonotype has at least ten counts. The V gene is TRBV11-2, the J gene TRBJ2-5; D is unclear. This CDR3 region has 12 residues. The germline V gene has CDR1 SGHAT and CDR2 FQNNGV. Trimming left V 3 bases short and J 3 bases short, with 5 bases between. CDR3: CASSFREETQYF. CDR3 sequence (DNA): TGTGCCAGCAGCTTCCGGGAAGAGACCCAGTACTTC.

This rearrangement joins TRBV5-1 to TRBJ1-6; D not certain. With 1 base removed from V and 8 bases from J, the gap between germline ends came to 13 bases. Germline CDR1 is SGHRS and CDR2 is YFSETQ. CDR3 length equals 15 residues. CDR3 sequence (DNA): TGCGCCAGCAGCTTGCTCCCCTCACGGGATTCACCCCTCCACTTT. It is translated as CASSLLPSRDSPLHF.

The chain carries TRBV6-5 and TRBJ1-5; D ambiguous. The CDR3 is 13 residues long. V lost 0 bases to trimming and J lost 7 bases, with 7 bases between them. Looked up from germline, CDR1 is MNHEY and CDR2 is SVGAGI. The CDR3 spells CASSYSTGQPQHF. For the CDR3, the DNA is TGTGCCAGCAGTTACTCGACGGGCCAGCCCCAGCATTTT.

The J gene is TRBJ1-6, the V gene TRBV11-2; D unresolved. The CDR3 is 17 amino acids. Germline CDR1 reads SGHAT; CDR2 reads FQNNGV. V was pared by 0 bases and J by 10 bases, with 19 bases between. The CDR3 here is CASSLEGRGKVNSPLHF. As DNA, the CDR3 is TGTGCCAGCAGCTTAGAAGGCCGGGGAAAGGTTAACTCACCCCTCCACTTT.

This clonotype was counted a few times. CDR3 in amino acids: CATSDLSGTNTGELFF. Written as DNA, the CDR3 is TGTGCCACCAGTGATTTGAGTGGGACCAACACCGGGGAGCTGTTTTTT. V usage is TRBV24-1 and J usage is TRBJ2-2; possibly TRBD1 or TRBD2 for D (5 bases each). The germline CDR1 and CDR2 sequences are KGHDR and SFDVKD. Trimming took off 0 bases at V and 2 bases at J, with 9 bases between the two ends. The CDR3 runs 16 residues.

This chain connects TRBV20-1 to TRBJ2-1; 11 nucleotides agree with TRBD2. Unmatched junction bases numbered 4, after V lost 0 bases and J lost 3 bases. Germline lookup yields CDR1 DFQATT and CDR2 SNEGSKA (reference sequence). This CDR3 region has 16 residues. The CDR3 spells CSARDPLAGDYNEQFF. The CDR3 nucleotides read TGCAGTGCTAGAGATCCACTAGCGGGGGACTACAATGAGCAGTTCTTC.

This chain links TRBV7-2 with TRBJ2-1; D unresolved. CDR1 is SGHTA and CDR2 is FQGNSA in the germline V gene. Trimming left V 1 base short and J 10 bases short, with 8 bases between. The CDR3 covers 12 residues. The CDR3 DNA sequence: TGTGCCAGCAGCTTAGAAGGCAGGGAGCAGTTCTTC. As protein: CASSLEGREQFF.

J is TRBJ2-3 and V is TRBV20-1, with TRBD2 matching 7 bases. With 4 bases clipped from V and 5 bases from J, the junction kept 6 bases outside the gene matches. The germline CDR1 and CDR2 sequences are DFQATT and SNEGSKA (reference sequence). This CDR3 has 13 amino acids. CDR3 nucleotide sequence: TGCAGTGCTACAAGCGGGGTCGAAGATACGCAGTATTTT. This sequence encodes CSATSGVEDTQYF.

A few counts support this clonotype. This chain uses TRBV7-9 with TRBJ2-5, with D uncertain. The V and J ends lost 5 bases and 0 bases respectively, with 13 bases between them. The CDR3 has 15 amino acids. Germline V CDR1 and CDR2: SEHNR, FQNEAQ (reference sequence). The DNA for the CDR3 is TGTGCCAGCAGCGCCCAAGGTGGGAACCAAGAGACCCAGTACTTC. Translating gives CASSAQGGNQETQYF.

CDR3 sequence reads: CASSPNALSYNEQFF. DNA for the CDR3: TGTGCCAGCAGCCCGAATGCACTGTCCTACAATGAGCAGTTCTTC. This chain links TRBV11-2 with TRBJ2-1; D uncertain. Between the trimmed V and J ends, which lost 5 bases and 1 base, there was a span of 12 bases. This CDR3 has 15 amino acids. The V gene's germline CDR1 is SGHAT and CDR2 FQNNGV.

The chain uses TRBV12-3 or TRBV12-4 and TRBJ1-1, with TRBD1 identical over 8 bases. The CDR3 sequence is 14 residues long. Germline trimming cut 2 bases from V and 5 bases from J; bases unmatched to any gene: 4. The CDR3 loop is CASSLQGARTEAFF. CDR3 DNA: TGTGCCAGCAGTTTACAGGGGGCGCGGACTGAAGCTTTCTTT.

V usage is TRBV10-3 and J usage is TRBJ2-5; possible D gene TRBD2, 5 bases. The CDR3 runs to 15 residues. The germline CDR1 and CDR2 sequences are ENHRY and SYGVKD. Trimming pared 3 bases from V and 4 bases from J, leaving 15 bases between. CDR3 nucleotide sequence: TGTGCCATCAGTGAACGGCTAGCCTCGAGAGAGACCCAGTACTTC. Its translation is CAISERLASRETQYF.

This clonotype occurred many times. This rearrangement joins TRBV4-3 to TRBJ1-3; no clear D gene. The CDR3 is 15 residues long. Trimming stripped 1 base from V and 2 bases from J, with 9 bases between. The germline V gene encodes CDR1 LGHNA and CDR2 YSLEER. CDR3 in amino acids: CASSQARTAGNTIYF. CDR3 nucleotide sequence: TGCGCCAGCAGCCAAGCGCGGACGGCTGGAAACACCATATATTTT.